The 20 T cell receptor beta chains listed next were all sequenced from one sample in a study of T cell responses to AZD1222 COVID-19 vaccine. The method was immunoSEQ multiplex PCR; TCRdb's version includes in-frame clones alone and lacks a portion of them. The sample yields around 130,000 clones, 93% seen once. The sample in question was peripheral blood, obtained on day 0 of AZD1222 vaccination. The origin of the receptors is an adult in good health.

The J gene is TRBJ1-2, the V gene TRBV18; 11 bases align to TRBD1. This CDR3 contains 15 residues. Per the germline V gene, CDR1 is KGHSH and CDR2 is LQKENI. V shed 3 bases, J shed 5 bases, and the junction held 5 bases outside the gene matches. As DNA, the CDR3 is TGTGCCAGCTCACCCAGGGGACAGGGGGAATATGGCTACACCTTC. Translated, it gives CASSPRGQGEYGYTF.

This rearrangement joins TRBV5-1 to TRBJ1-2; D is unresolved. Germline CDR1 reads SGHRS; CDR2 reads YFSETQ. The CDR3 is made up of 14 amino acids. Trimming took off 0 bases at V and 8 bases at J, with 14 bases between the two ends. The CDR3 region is CASSLAGTIKGYTF. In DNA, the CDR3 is TGCGCCAGCAGCTTGGCGGGCACCATTAAAGGCTACACCTTC.

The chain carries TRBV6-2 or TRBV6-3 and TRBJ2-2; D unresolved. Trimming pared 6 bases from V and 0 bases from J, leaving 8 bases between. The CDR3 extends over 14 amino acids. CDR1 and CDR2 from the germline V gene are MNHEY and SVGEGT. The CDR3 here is CASSPLPNTGELFF. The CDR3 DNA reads TGTGCCAGCAGCCCCCTCCCGAACACCGGGGAGCTGTTTTTT.

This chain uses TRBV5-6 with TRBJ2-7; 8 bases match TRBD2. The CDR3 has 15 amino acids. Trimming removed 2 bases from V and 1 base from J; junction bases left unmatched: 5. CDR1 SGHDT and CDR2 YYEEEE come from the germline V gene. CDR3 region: CASSLERERSYEQYF. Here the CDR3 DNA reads TGTGCCAGCAGCTTAGAGCGGGAGAGGTCCTACGAGCAGTACTTC.

The CDR3 protein is CASSSVGEGEKLFF. For the CDR3, the DNA is TGCGCCAGCAGTTCCGTAGGTGAAGGTGAAAAACTGTTTTTT. The chain combines TRBV4-1 with TRBJ1-4; D call uncertain. V was trimmed by 6 bases and J by 7 bases, leaving 15 bases between them. The CDR3 consists of 14 residues. CDR1 and CDR2 (germline): MGHRA, YSYEKL.

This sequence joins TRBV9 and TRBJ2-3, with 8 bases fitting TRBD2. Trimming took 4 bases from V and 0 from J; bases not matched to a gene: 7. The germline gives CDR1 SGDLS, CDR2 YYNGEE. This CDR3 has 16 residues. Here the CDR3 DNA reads TGTGCCAGCAGCCCTGCGGGGGGTAGTAGCACAGATACGCAGTATTTT. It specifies CASSPAGGSSTDTQYF.

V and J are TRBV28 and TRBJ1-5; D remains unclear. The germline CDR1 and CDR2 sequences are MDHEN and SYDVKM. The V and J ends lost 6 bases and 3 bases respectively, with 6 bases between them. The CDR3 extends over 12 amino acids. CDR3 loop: CASRVLNQPQHF. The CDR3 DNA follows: TGTGCCAGCAGGGTCCTCAATCAGCCCCAGCATTTT.

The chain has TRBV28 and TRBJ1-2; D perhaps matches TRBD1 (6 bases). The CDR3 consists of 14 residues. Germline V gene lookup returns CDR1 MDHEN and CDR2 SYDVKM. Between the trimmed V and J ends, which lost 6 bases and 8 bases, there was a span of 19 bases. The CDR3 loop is CASSPRPGAVGYTF. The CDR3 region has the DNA TGTGCCAGCAGCCCACGGCCGGGGGCGGTGGGCTACACCTTC.

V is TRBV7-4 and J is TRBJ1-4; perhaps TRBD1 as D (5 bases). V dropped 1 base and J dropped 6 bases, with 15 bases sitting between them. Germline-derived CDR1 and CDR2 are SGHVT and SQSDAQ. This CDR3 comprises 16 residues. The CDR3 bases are TGTGCCAGCAGCTTAGAGTCCGAGCGCAGGGATGAAAAACTGTTTTTT. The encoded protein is CASSLESERRDEKLFF.

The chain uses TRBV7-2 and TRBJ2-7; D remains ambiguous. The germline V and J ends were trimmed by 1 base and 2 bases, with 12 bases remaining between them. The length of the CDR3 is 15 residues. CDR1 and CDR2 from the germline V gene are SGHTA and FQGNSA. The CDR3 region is CASSLVVANPYEQYF. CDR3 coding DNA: TGTGCCAGCAGCTTAGTGGTGGCTAACCCCTACGAGCAGTACTTC.

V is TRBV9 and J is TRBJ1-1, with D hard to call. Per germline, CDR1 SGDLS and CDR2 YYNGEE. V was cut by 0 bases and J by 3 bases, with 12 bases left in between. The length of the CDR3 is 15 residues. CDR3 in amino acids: CASSVETAWDTEAFF. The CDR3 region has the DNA TGTGCCAGCAGCGTAGAAACGGCGTGGGACACTGAAGCTTTCTTT. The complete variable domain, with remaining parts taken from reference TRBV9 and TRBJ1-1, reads DSGVTQTPKHLITATGQRVTLRCSPRSGDLSVYWYQQSLDQGLQFLIQYYNGEERAKGNILERFSAQQFPDLHSELNLSSLELGDSALYFCASSVETAWDTEAFFGQGTRLTVV.

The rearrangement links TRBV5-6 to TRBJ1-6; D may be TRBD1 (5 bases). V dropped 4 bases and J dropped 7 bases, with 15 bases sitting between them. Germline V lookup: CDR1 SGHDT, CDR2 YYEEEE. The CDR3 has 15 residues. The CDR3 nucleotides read TGTGCCAGCAGCCTCCTGGGGGTATCGAATTCACCCCTCCACTTT. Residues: CASSLLGVSNSPLHF.

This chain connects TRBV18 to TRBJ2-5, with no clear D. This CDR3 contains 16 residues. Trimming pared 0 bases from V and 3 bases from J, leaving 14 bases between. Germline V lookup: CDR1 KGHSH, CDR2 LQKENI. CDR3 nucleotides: TGTGCCAGCTCACCACCGGTTTCTCGAGTGAAAGAGACCCAGTACTTC. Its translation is CASSPPVSRVKETQYF. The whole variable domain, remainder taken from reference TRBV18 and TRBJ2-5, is NAGVMQNPRHLVRRRGQEARLRCSPMKGHSHVYWYRQLPEEGLKFMVYLQKENIIDESGMPKERFSAEFPKEGPSILRIQQVVRGDSAAYFCASSPPVSRVKETQYFGPGTRLLVL.

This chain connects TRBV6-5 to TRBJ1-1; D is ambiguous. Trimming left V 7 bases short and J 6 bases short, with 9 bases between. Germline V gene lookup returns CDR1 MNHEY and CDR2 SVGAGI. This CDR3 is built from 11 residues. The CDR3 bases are TGTGCCAGCACTAAATACTCTGAAGCTTTCTTT. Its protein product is CASTKYSEAFF.

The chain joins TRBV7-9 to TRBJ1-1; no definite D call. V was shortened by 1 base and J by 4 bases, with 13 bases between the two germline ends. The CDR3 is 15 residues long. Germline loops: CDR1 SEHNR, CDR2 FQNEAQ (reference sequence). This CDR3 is CASSLDSHKRTEAFF. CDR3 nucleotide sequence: TGTGCCAGCAGCTTAGACAGCCATAAACGCACTGAAGCTTTCTTT.

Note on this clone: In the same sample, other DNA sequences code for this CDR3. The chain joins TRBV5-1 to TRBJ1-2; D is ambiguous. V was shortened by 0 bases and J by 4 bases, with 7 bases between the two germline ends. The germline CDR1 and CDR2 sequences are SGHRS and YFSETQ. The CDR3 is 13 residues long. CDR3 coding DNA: TGCGCCAGCAGCTTGGATCAAGGCTATGGCTACACCTTC. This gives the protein CASSLDQGYGYTF.

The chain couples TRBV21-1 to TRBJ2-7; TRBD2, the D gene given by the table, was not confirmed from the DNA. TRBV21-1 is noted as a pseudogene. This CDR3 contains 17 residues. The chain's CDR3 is CASSPCGGLRPSYEQYF. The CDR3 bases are TGTGCCAGCAGCCCCTGCGGGGGACTCCGCCCCTCCTACGAGCAGTACTTC.

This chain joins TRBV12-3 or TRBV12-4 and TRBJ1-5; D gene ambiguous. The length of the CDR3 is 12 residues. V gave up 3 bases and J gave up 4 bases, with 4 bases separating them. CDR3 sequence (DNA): TGTGCCAGCAGTTTGGGAAATCAGCCCCAGCATTTT. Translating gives CASSLGNQPQHF.

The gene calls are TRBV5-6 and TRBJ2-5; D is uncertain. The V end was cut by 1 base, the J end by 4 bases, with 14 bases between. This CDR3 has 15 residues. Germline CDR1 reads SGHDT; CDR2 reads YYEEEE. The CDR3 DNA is TGTGCCAGCAGCTTGATTAAGTCCAGACGAGAGACCCAGTACTTC. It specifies CASSLIKSRRETQYF.

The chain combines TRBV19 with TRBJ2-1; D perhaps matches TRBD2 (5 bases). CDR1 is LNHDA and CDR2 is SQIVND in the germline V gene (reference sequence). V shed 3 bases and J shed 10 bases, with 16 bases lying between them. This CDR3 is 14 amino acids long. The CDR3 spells CASSIRAVIREQFF. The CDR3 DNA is TGTGCCAGTAGTATTCGAGCGGTGATTAGGGAGCAGTTCTTC.